This passage covers 24 T cell receptor beta chains from one sample sequenced in a study of identical twins. TCRdb ran MiXCR on the 5' RACE reads and lists one entry per CDR3 protein. In the table there are hundreds of thousands of distinct CDR3 sequences, about a tenth of which are singletons. Sequenced input: memory (CD45RO+) T cells sorted from blood. The receptors originated from a woman under 30 in good health.

This chain connects TRBV6-5 to TRBJ2-4; D remains unclear. The CDR3 spans 16 residues. CDR1 is MNHEY, CDR2 SVGAGI, per germline. The ends were cut back, 4 bases at V and 0 bases at J, with 13 bases in the middle. CDR3 nucleotides: TGTGCCAGCAGTTTCCGACTGTATTCAGCCAAAAACATTCAGTACTTC. It yields the protein CASSFRLYSAKNIQYF.

This clonotype was found a few times. V gene TRBV11-2 combines with J gene TRBJ2-2, with D perhaps TRBD2 (5 bases). The V and J ends lost 0 bases and 5 bases respectively, with 13 bases between them. The CDR3 spans 16 residues. Germline loops: CDR1 SGHAT, CDR2 FQNNGV. The CDR3 protein is CASSLEGGRLTGELFF. CDR3 DNA sequence: TGTGCCAGCAGCTTAGAAGGCGGGCGACTTACCGGGGAGCTGTTTTTT.

The rearrangement joins TRBV25-1 to TRBJ1-5; possibly TRBD1 for D (6 bases). The ends were cut back, 2 bases at V and 6 bases at J, with 11 bases in the middle. This CDR3 is built from 14 residues. The germline V gene has CDR1 MGHDK and CDR2 SYGVNS. The CDR3 spells CASSEARGGQPQHF. In DNA, the CDR3 is TGTGCCAGCAGTGAAGCAAGGGGGGGTCAGCCCCAGCATTTT.

This clonotype has just a few counts. V is TRBV3-1 and J is TRBJ2-1; a weak D match, TRBD2 (5 bases). V was pared by 1 base and J by 2 bases, with 9 bases between. The CDR3 has 15 residues. Looked up from germline, CDR1 is LGHDT and CDR2 is YNNKEL (reference sequence). CDR3 loop: CASSQASGPYNEQFF. The CDR3 DNA is TGTGCCAGCAGCCAAGCGAGCGGACCCTACAATGAGCAGTTCTTC.

V usage is TRBV5-6 and J usage is TRBJ1-6; D remains ambiguous. The ends were cut back, 2 bases at V and 4 bases at J, with 7 bases in the middle. CDR1 is SGHDT and CDR2 is YYEEEE in the germline V gene. The CDR3 is 14 residues long. The CDR3 loop is CASSLSGYNSPLHF. The CDR3 nucleotides are TGTGCCAGCAGCTTATCCGGGTATAATTCACCCCTCCACTTT.

The V gene is TRBV5-6, the J gene TRBJ2-1; D is ambiguous. Germline V gene lookup returns CDR1 SGHDT and CDR2 YYEEEE. V gave up 0 bases and J gave up 5 bases, with 12 bases separating them. The CDR3 has 15 amino acids. The DNA for the CDR3 is TGTGCCAGCAGCTTGGGGGCAACCCACAACAATGAGCAGTTCTTC. This gives the protein CASSLGATHNNEQFF. The full variable domain, completed using reference TRBV5-6 and TRBJ2-1, is DAGVTQSPTHLIKTRGQQVTLRCSPKSGHDTVSWYQQALGQGPQFIFQYYEEEERQRGNFPDRFSGHQFPNYSSELNVNALLLGDSALYLCASSLGATHNNEQFFGPGTRLTVL.

Only a few counts were recorded for this clonotype. The genes are TRBV20-1 and TRBJ2-3, with a tentative D call TRBD1 (6 bases). The V gene's germline CDR1 is DFQATT and CDR2 SNEGSKA (reference sequence). The CDR3 consists of 16 residues. V lost 1 base to trimming and J lost 3 bases, with 17 bases between them. Here the CDR3 DNA reads TGCAGTGCTAGAGCTTCGGGACAAAGTACGACAGATACGCAGTATTTT. This encodes CSARASGQSTTDTQYF.

The sample holds a few counts of this clonotype. V gene TRBV7-2 combines with J gene TRBJ2-1; 8 bases agree with TRBD2. The CDR3 has 13 amino acids. V gave up 3 bases and J gave up 7 bases; unmatched junction bases: 2. Germline CDR1 reads SGHTA; CDR2 reads FQGNSA. CDR3: CASSFKRENEQFF. CDR3 bases: TGTGCCAGCAGCTTTAAGCGGGAGAATGAGCAGTTCTTC.

The V and J genes are TRBV9 and TRBJ2-3, with a possible D match to TRBD2 (5 bases). Germline-derived CDR1 and CDR2 are SGDLS and YYNGEE. The CDR3 is 14 amino acids. The germline V and J ends were trimmed by 2 bases and 1 base, with 8 bases remaining between them. The DNA of the CDR3 is TGTGCCAGCAGCGTCGGAGGACGCACAGATACGCAGTATTTT. This sequence encodes CASSVGGRTDTQYF.

The chain couples TRBV29-1 to TRBJ2-7; tentatively, D is TRBD1 (6 bases). The germline CDR1 and CDR2 sequences are SQVTM and ANQGSEA. The CDR3 extends over 14 amino acids. The V gene lost 6 bases and the J gene lost 5 bases, with 20 bases spanning the gap. The chain's CDR3 is CSVQGWQGTDEQYF. Here the CDR3 DNA reads TGCAGCGTCCAAGGGTGGCAGGGGACCGACGAGCAGTACTTC.

The chain joins TRBV21-1 to TRBJ2-2. TRBV21-1 is recorded as a pseudogene. CDR3 size: 12 residues. The CDR3 coding sequence is TGTGCCAGCAATGGGTACACCGGGGAGCTGTTTTTT. Protein: CASNGYTGELFF.

The sample holds a few counts of this clonotype. The chain is built from TRBV5-1 and TRBJ2-7; the match to TRBD1 covers 11 bases. Losses at the gene ends were 4 bases for V and 4 bases for J; bases not matched to a gene: 10. Looked up from germline, CDR1 is SGHRS and CDR2 is YFSETQ. CDR3 length: 16 amino acids. The CDR3 nucleotides read TGCGCCAGCAGCCTCGGGACAGGGGGACTTCAATACGAGCAGTACTTC. Amino acid sequence: CASSLGTGGLQYEQYF.

This clonotype turned up a few times. J is TRBJ2-1 and V is TRBV12-3 or TRBV12-4; TRBD2 matches 9 bases. This CDR3 contains 13 residues. Unmatched junction bases numbered 8, after V lost 5 bases and J lost 12 bases. CDR3 amino acids: CASSRTEAGGQFF. In nucleotides, the CDR3 is TGTGCCAGCAGTCGGACCGAAGCGGGAGGGCAGTTCTTC.

This clonotype was seen repeatedly, ten times or more. The rearrangement uses TRBV12-3 or TRBV12-4 and TRBJ2-2; unclear D gene. V was cut by 7 bases and J by 0 bases, with 6 bases left in between. This CDR3 region has 13 residues. The CDR3 here is CASNAPNTGELFF. In nucleotides, the CDR3 is TGTGCCAGCAACGCACCGAACACCGGGGAGCTGTTTTTT.

This clonotype has a single count. This chain uses TRBV28 with TRBJ1-1; D not resolved. The CDR3 runs 11 residues. V was shortened by 6 bases and J by 7 bases, with 9 bases between the two germline ends. Germline V lookup: CDR1 MDHEN, CDR2 SYDVKM. Here the CDR3 DNA reads TGTGCCAGCAGAGGCGGGTATGAAGCTTTCTTT. Protein: CASRGGYEAFF.

This clonotype was observed a handful of times. The genes are TRBV15 and TRBJ1-2; D gene uncertain. The germline CDR1 and CDR2 sequences are LNHNV and YYDKDF (reference sequence). The V end was cut by 0 bases, the J end by 8 bases, with 7 bases between. The CDR3 length is 12 residues. The CDR3 bases are TGTGCCACCAGCAGAGATCTTGTCGGCTACACCTTC. It is translated as CATSRDLVGYTF. Complete variable domain (other parts from reference TRBV15 and TRBJ1-2): DAMVIQNPRYQVTQFGKPVTLSCSQTLNHNVMYWYQQKSSQAPKLLFHYYDKDFNNEADTPDNFQSRRPNTSFCFLDIRSPGLGDTAMYLCATSRDLVGYTFGSGTRLTVV.

This clonotype was picked up a small number of times. The J gene is TRBJ1-1, the V gene TRBV4-3; D gene unclear. In germline, CDR1 is LGHNA, CDR2 YSLEER. Trimming shortened V by 3 bases and J by 3 bases, and 8 bases separated the two germline ends. The CDR3 extends over 13 amino acids. CDR3 coding DNA: TGCGCCAGCAGCCAGTACGAGTACACTGAAGCTTTCTTT. Its protein product is CASSQYEYTEAFF.

There are many counts of this clonotype. The rearrangement links TRBV29-1 to TRBJ2-7; 10 nucleotides line up with TRBD1. The V segment lost 3 bases and the J segment 4 bases; nucleotides outside the gene matches: 6. This CDR3 region has 14 residues. Germline V gives CDR1 SQVTM, CDR2 ANQGSEA. CDR3 sequence reads: CSVDTGQGFYEQYF. The CDR3, as DNA: TGCAGCGTTGATACGGGACAGGGGTTTTACGAGCAGTACTTC.

This clonotype was recorded at least ten times. The chain uses TRBV15 and TRBJ1-5, with 10 bases identical to TRBD1. V lost 6 bases and J lost 4; bases outside the gene matches: 9. This CDR3 is built from 16 residues. Germline CDR1 is LNHNV and CDR2 is YYDKDF (reference sequence). The CDR3 nucleotides read TGTGCCACCAGTGGGGGGACAGGGGATCCGAATCAGCCCCAGCATTTT. Protein sequence: CATSGGTGDPNQPQHF.

The chain has TRBV7-8 and TRBJ1-2, with D uncertain. V was pared by 5 bases and J by 3 bases, with 10 bases between. This CDR3 region has 13 residues. CDR1 is SGHVS and CDR2 is FQNEAQ in the germline V gene. The CDR3 spells CASSAVGYYGYTF. CDR3 nucleotides: TGTGCCAGCAGCGCAGTCGGGTACTATGGCTACACCTTC. The variable domain in full, with the rest retrieved from reference TRBV7-8 and TRBJ1-2, is GAGVSQSPRYKVAKRGQDVALRCDPISGHVSLFWYQQALGQGPEFLTYFQNEAQLDKSGLPSDRFFAERPEGSVSTLKIQRTQQEDSAVYLCASSAVGYYGYTFGSGTRLTVV.

This clonotype was found many times. V usage is TRBV5-1 and J usage is TRBJ1-1; perhaps TRBD1 as D (6 bases). The CDR3 totals 15 residues. The V end lost 2 bases, the J end lost 1 base, and 12 bases lay between the germline ends. Germline lookup yields CDR1 SGHRS and CDR2 YFSETQ. DNA of the CDR3: TGCGCCAGCAGCTTAGGGGGGAGACCGAACACTGAAGCTTTCTTT. The encoded protein is CASSLGGRPNTEAFF.

This clonotype was seen a few times. Here the CDR3 DNA reads TGCAGTGCTGCTAGCTACCCGGCTGTAGAGCAGTACTTC. As protein: CSAASYPAVEQYF. The rearrangement links TRBV20-1 to TRBJ2-7; a possible D gene is TRBD2 (5 bases). Per the germline V gene, CDR1 is DFQATT and CDR2 is SNEGSKA (reference sequence). This CDR3 has 13 residues. The V end lost 5 bases, the J end lost 7 bases, and 18 bases lay between the germline ends.

The gene calls are TRBV7-9 and TRBJ2-3, with D perhaps TRBD1 or TRBD2 (6 bases each). CDR1 SEHNR and CDR2 FQNEAQ come from the germline V gene (reference sequence). V was trimmed by 2 bases and J by 2 bases, leaving 8 bases between them. The CDR3 contains 14 residues. CDR3 sequence reads: CASSLSGATDTQYF. The CDR3 DNA sequence: TGTGCCAGCAGCTTATCGGGGGCCACAGATACGCAGTATTTT. The full variable domain, in which reference TRBV7-9 and TRBJ2-3 provide the parts outside the CDR3, is DTGVSQNPRHKITKRGQNVTFRCDPISEHNRLYWYRQTLGQGPEFLTYFQNEAQLEKSRLLSDRFSAERPKGSFSTLEIQRTEQGDSAMYLCASSLSGATDTQYFGPGTRLTVL.

This chain joins TRBV3-1 and TRBJ2-3; weak D call: TRBD1 (6 bases). The CDR3 consists of 14 residues. Trimming pared 2 bases from V and 11 bases from J, leaving 17 bases between. Germline V lookup: CDR1 LGHDT, CDR2 YNNKEL (reference sequence). CDR3 amino acids: CASSQWMGPGEQYF. The DNA for the CDR3 is TGTGCCAGCAGCCAATGGATGGGCCCAGGGGAGCAGTATTTT.